This entry concerns a single T cell receptor beta chain. Its antigen remains unknown. The assay that was used to sequence DNA from cultured CD4+ T cells was the Oncomine TCR Beta short-read assay. It was cultured CD4+ T cells from which genomic DNA was extracted. One entry per CDR3 protein results from TCRdb running MiXCR on the PCR reads. The repertoire holds roughly 11,000 distinct CDR3 sequences, with 37% as singletons. The data belong to a study of vaccination and CD4 T cells after COVID-19. The CDR3 runs 12 residues. In germline, CDR1 is MDHEN, CDR2 SYDVKM. The V end lost 2 bases, the J end lost 8 bases, and 9 bases lay between the germline ends. Study results and caveats: There were relatively few convalescent patients studied, and there were no early post-infection timepoints.

Treatment meaning: roughly 10-day PBMC culture with coronavirus spike peptide pools or control peptides (ViraFEST assay). Before the COVID-19 pandemic (2011-2018), CD4+ T cells were obtained from the unexposed donor. Days 3 and 7 were when half the medium was replaced with fresh IL-2 medium. If enough cells were available, CD4+ T cells from unexposed donors were probed with SARS-CoV-2 S/N and four cold-coronavirus spikes. This chain joins TRBV28 and TRBJ1-2, with D possibly TRBD1 on 5 matching bases. The source is a human donor in good health. The sequencing sample was made of CD4+ T cells from blood, cultured in vitro. The DNA for the CDR3 is TGTGCCAGCAGTTTAAGAGGGGCCGGCTACACCTTC. Its protein product is CASSLRGAGYTF.